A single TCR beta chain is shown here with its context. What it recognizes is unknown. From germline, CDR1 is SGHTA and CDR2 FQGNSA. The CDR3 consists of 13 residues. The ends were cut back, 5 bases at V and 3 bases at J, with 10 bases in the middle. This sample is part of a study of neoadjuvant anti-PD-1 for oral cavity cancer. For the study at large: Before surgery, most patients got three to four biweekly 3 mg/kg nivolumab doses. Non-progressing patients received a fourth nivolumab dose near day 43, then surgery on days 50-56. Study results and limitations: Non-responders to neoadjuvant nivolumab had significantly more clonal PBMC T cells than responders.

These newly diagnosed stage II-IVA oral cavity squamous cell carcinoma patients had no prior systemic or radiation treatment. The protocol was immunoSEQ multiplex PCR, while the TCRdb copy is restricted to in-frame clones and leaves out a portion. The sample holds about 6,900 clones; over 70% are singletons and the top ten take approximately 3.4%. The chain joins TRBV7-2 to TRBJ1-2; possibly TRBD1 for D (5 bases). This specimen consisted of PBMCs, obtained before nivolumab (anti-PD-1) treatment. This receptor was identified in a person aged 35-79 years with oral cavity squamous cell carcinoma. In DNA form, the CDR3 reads TGTGCCAGCAGCCCCGACAGATACTATGGCTACACCTTC. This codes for CASSPDRYYGYTF. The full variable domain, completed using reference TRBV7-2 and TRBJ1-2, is GAGVSQSPSNKVTEKGKDVELRCDPISGHTALYWYRQSLGQGLEFLIYFQGNSAPDKSGLPSDRFSAERTGGSVSTLTIQRTQQEDSAVYLCASSPDRYYGYTFGSGTRLTVV.